Shown below are 19 T cell receptor beta chains from a single sample sequenced in a study of T cells in Graves' hyperthyroidism and ophthalmopathy. TCR beta CDR3 regions were amplified from RNA transcripts. During a first-round RT-PCR of the TCR CDR3, the HTBI primer set was used. From the multiplex PCR reads, TCRdb called clonotypes with MiXCR, one entry per CDR3 protein. The table has around 690,000 distinct CDR3 sequences, around 21% seen once; the top ten hold over 30%. Sequencing input: blood. The receptor source for this set is a man aged 25 to 40 with Graves' ophthalmopathy.

The chain joins TRBV5-1 to TRBJ2-3; D possibly uses TRBD1 or TRBD2 (5 bases each). This CDR3 is 15 amino acids long. The germline CDR1 and CDR2 sequences are SGHRS and YFSETQ. Trimming stripped 5 bases from V and 5 bases from J, with 18 bases between. DNA for the CDR3: TGCGCCAGCAGTGTCGCAGGGAGCCGGGGAGATACGCAGTATTTT. Encoded protein: CASSVAGSRGDTQYF.

This clonotype turned up a few times. This sequence joins TRBV5-1 and TRBJ2-1; the match to TRBD2 covers 12 bases. Germline V gene sequence: CDR1 SGHRS, CDR2 YFSETQ. V shed 0 bases, J shed 6 bases, and the junction held 4 bases outside the gene matches. This CDR3 has 16 amino acids. CDR3 nucleotides: TGCGCCAGCAGCTTGGGGCCGGGACTAGCGGGCAATGAGCAGTTCTTC. Translated: CASSLGPGLAGNEQFF.

This chain links TRBV7-8 with TRBJ2-3; 8 nucleotides agree with TRBD1. The J segment lost 1 base and the V segment lost 4 bases, leaving 22 bases of the junction unmatched. CDR1 is SGHVS, CDR2 FQNEAQ, per germline. The CDR3 has 21 amino acids. Here the CDR3 DNA reads TGTGCCAGCAGCTCCCTTAGCGGACAGGGTTTGGGACTGATTCGCACAGATACGCAGTATTTT. Translating it yields CASSSLSGQGLGLIRTDTQYF.

The table lists this clonotype with a few counts. The chain couples TRBV6-1 to TRBJ2-7; TRBD2 aligns across 7 bases. The V gene end was trimmed by 5 bases and the J gene end by 5 bases; junction bases not matched to a gene: 3. Germline V gives CDR1 MNHNS, CDR2 SASEGT. CDR3 length: 12 residues. Here the CDR3 DNA reads TGTGCCAGCAGTTGGGGGGGGGACGAGCAGTACTTC. This codes for CASSWGGDEQYF.

This clonotype was counted many times. V usage is TRBV6-2 or TRBV6-3 and J usage is TRBJ2-3, with D unclear. Deletions cut 2 bases from V and 0 bases from J, with 9 bases between. The germline V gene encodes CDR1 MNHEY and CDR2 SVGEGT. This CDR3 has 15 amino acids. CDR3 protein: CASSYPGTSTDTQYF. CDR3 nucleotides: TGTGCCAGCAGTTACCCCGGTACCAGCACAGATACGCAGTATTTT.

The chain joins TRBV28 to TRBJ2-7; D possibly uses TRBD1 or TRBD2 (5 bases each). Germline V gene data show CDR1 as MDHEN and CDR2 as SYDVKM. Deletions cut 4 bases from V and 5 bases from J, with 15 bases between. The CDR3 has 14 amino acids. CDR3 sequence: CASSSGTPPHEQYF. The CDR3 DNA sequence: TGTGCCAGCAGTTCCGGGACCCCTCCCCACGAGCAGTACTTC.

The sample holds a few counts of this clonotype. The rearrangement links TRBV12-3 or TRBV12-4 to TRBJ2-1; 7 nucleotides line up with TRBD2. V trimming: 7 bases; J trimming: 5 bases; junction bases outside the gene matches: 5. This CDR3 has 13 residues. The CDR3 protein is CASTGGEDNEQFF. CDR3 in DNA: TGTGCCAGCACTGGGGGGGAAGACAATGAGCAGTTCTTC.

This clonotype was picked up a small number of times. The CDR3 reads CASSSRGTGARNYGYTF. In DNA form, the CDR3 reads TGTGCCAGCAGCTCCCGGGGAACAGGGGCTAGAAACTATGGCTACACCTTC. V is TRBV4-2 and J is TRBJ1-2; 7 bases map to TRBD1. The CDR3 is 17 residues long. Germline trimming cut 5 bases from V and 2 bases from J; bases unmatched to any gene: 14. The germline V gene encodes CDR1 LGHNA and CDR2 YNFKEQ.

The rearrangement uses TRBV7-9 and TRBJ1-1, with D possibly TRBD1 on 5 matching bases. V was trimmed by 0 bases and J by 6 bases, leaving 11 bases between them. Germline V CDR1 and CDR2: SEHNR, FQNEAQ (reference sequence). This CDR3 has 14 residues. The CDR3 region is CASSLARTQAEAFF. In DNA, the CDR3 is TGTGCCAGCAGCTTAGCGAGGACACAAGCTGAAGCTTTCTTT.

This clonotype was picked up a small number of times. The chain carries TRBV11-2 and TRBJ2-2, with 7 bases lining up with TRBD2. Germline V gene sequence: CDR1 SGHAT, CDR2 FQNNGV. The CDR3 loop spans 16 amino acids. V gave up 8 bases and J gave up 0 bases; unmatched junction bases: 9. CDR3 sequence reads: CASVGGTLPNTGELFF. In nucleotides, the CDR3 is TGTGCCAGCGTGGGGGGGACTCTCCCGAACACCGGGGAGCTGTTTTTT.

In this sample, this clonotype turned up a few times. This chain links TRBV6-5 with TRBJ2-7, with 8 bases lining up with TRBD2. Germline V gene data show CDR1 as MNHEY and CDR2 as SVGAGI. This CDR3 has 15 amino acids. Trimming removed 2 bases from V and 3 bases from J; junction bases left unmatched: 6. CDR3 in amino acids: CASSYPREGDYEQYF. In DNA, the CDR3 is TGTGCCAGCAGTTACCCCCGGGAGGGAGACTACGAGCAGTACTTC.

This clonotype was observed at least ten times. The rearrangement uses TRBV6-1 and TRBJ2-1; 10 bases agree with TRBD1. This CDR3 spans 15 amino acids. Germline V CDR1 and CDR2: MNHNS, SASEGT. V lost 5 bases to trimming and J lost 9 bases; unmatched junction nucleotides: 10. Written as DNA, the CDR3 is TGTGCCAGCAGTTCGGGGACAGGGGTTCGGGTTGAGCAGTTCTTC. This codes for CASSSGTGVRVEQFF.

This clonotype was detected many times. The rearrangement uses TRBV20-1 and TRBJ1-1; TRBD1 matches at 7 bases. CDR3 length equals 14 residues. Germline V lookup: CDR1 DFQATT, CDR2 SNEGSKA (reference sequence). V trimming: 3 bases; J trimming: 3 bases; junction bases outside the gene matches: 7. The CDR3 sequence: CSASFRGRDTEAFF. The CDR3 coding sequence is TGCAGTGCTAGTTTTAGGGGGCGCGACACTGAAGCTTTCTTT.

The rearrangement links TRBV5-6 to TRBJ2-1; D is possibly TRBD2 (7 bases). Germline CDR1 and CDR2: SGHDT and YYEEEE. The CDR3 is 15 amino acids. Trimming pared 3 bases from V and 6 bases from J, leaving 16 bases between. Written as DNA, the CDR3 is TGTGCCAGCAGCTCCGGGGGGCCGCGGTCCAATGAGCAGTTCTTC. This sequence encodes CASSSGGPRSNEQFF.

Many counts were recorded for this clonotype. The chain employs TRBV2 and TRBJ2-1, with 8 bases matching TRBD2. V trimming: 4 bases; J trimming: 8 bases; junction bases outside the gene matches: 4. Germline lookup yields CDR1 SNHLY and CDR2 FYNNEI. The CDR3 consists of 13 residues. As DNA, the CDR3 is TGTGCCAGCAGTGTTCAGCGGGAGCATGAGCAGTTCTTC. Protein sequence: CASSVQREHEQFF.

J is TRBJ1-2 and V is TRBV6-1, with a possible D match to TRBD1 (6 bases). The CDR3 runs to 16 residues. V was shortened by 4 bases and J by 3 bases, with 18 bases between the two germline ends. In germline, CDR1 is MNHNS, CDR2 SASEGT. The CDR3 region is CASSVGLQDRDYGYTF. DNA of the CDR3: TGTGCCAGCAGTGTGGGACTGCAGGACAGAGACTATGGCTACACCTTC.

The chain has TRBV15 and TRBJ2-7; TRBD1 aligns across 9 bases. V trimming: 1 base; J trimming: 6 bases; junction bases outside the gene matches: 10. Germline loops: CDR1 LNHNV, CDR2 YYDKDF (reference sequence). This CDR3 region has 16 residues. Written as DNA, the CDR3 is TGTGCCACCAGCAGAGGGAACAGGGGGCCCTTGTGCGAGCAGTACTTC. Translation: CATSRGNRGPLCEQYF.

Ten or more counts support this clonotype. This chain connects TRBV5-1 to TRBJ2-7; 8 bases are a match to TRBD2. Unmatched junction bases numbered 4, after V lost 2 bases and J lost 3 bases. In germline, CDR1 is SGHRS, CDR2 YFSETQ. This CDR3 spans 14 amino acids. For the CDR3, the DNA is TGCGCCAGCAGCTTCTCCGGGGGGGGCTACGAGCAGTACTTC. It codes for CASSFSGGGYEQYF.

Worth noting for this clonotype: This sequence may be a read error, since a much larger clone differs from it by one base. The genes are TRBV7-3 and TRBJ2-7; D unresolved. This CDR3 comprises 11 residues. Deletions cut 3 bases from V and 2 bases from J, with 2 bases between. CDR1 and CDR2 (germline): SGHTA, FQGTGA. The CDR3 reads CASSFPYEQYF. The CDR3 coding sequence is TGTGCCAGCAGCTTCCCCTACGAGCAGTACTTC.